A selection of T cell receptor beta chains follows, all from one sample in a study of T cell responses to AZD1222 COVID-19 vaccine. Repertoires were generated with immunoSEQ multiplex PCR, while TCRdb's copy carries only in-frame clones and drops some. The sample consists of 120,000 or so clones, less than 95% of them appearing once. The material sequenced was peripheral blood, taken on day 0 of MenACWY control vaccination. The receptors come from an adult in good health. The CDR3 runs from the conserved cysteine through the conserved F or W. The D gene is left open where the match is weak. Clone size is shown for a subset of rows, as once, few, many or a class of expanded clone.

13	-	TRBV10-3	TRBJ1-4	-	TGTGCCATCAGTGACAGGGGAGATGAAAAACTGTTTTTT	CAISDRGDEKLFF
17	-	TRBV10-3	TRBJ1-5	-	TGTGCCATCAACAAATCGGGACACGCATATAGCAATCAGCCCCAGCATTTT	CAINKSGHAYSNQPQHF
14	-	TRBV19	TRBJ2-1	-	TGTGCCAGTAGTAAAGCCCCCTCATGGGATGAGCAGTTCTTC	CASSKAPSWDEQFF
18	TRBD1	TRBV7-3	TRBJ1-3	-	TGTGCCAGCAGCTTAGGCCCCCGGGACAGAAATTCCGGAAACACCATATATTTT	CASSLGPRDRNSGNTIYF
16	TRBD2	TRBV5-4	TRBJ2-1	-	TGTGCCAGCAGCGGACTAGCGGGGGGGCTTTTGAATGAGCAGTTCTTC	CASSGLAGGLLNEQFF
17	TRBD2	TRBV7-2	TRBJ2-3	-	TGTGCCAGCAGCTTAGATAGCGGGAGGAGTAGCACAGATACGCAGTATTTT	CASSLDSGRSSTDTQYF
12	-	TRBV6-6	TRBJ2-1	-	TGTGCCAGCAGTTACTCGACGAATGAGCAGTTCTTC	CASSYSTNEQFF
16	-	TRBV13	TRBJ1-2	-	TGTGCCAGCAGCTCTTACCTGACAGAGACTAACTATGGCTACACCTTC	CASSSYLTETNYGYTF
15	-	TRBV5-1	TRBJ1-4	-	TGCGCCAGCAGCGGTACAGGGTCGGATAATGAAAAACTGTTTTTT	CASSGTGSDNEKLFF
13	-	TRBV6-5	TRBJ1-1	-	TGTGCCAGCAGCCGACAGCGGGGGGTTGAAGCTTTCTTT	CASSRQRGVEAFF
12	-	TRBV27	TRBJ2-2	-	TGTGCCAGCAGTTTCTCCACCGGGGAGCTGTTTTTT	CASSFSTGELFF
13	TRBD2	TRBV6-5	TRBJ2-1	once	TGTGCCAGCAGGGCTAGCGGGGACAATGAGCAGTTCTTC	CASRASGDNEQFF
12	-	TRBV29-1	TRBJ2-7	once	TGCAGCGTGGAGGGGACAAACTACGAGCAGTACTTC	CSVEGTNYEQYF
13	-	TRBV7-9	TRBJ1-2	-	TGTGCCAGCAGCGCGACAGTTAACTATGGCTACACCTTC	CASSATVNYGYTF
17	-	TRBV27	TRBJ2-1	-	TGTGCCAGCAGTTTCGAGGGAGACAGGGGAGGGTACAATGAGCAGTTCTTC	CASSFEGDRGGYNEQFF
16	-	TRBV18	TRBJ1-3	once	TGTGCCAGCTCACAGGACCATACAGGGCCTGGAAACACCATATATTTT	CASSQDHTGPGNTIYF
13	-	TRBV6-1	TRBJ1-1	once	TGTGCCAGCAGTGAAGGATGGGACACTGAAGCTTTCTTT	CASSEGWDTEAFF
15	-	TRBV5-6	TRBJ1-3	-	TGTGCCAGCAGCTTGGTTTCGGCAGCTGGAAACACCATATATTTT	CASSLVSAAGNTIYF
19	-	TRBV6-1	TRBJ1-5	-	TGTGCCAGCAGTGAAACGGAGGTGGTTTTGGAGCGTTCAGATCAGCCCCAGCATTTT	CASSETEVVLERSDQPQHF
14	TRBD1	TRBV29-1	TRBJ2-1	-	TGCAGTACCATTCTAAAGGGACAGACCAATGAGCAGTTCTTC	CSTILKGQTNEQFF
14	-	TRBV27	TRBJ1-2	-	TGTGCCAGCAGTTTGTTGGCGGGTGGTGGTGGCTACACCTTC	CASSLLAGGGGYTF
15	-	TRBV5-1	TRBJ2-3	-	TGCGCCAGCAGCTGGGGAAATCGGGGTACAGATACGCAGTATTTT	CASSWGNRGTDTQYF
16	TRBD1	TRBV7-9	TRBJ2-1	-	TGTGCCAGCAGCTTAAGGACTGGACAGGGGGGAACTGAGCAGTTCTTC	CASSLRTGQGGTEQFF
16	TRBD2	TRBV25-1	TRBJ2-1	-	TGTGCCAGCAGTGAATCGGGACTAGCCTCACCAAATGAGCAGTTCTTC	CASSESGLASPNEQFF
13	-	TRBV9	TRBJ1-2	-	TGTGCCAGCAGCGTAGCCGGGAGACGCGGCTACACCTTC	CASSVAGRRGYTF
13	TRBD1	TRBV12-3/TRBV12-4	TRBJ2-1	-	TGTGCCAGCAGTAATACAGGGGGGAATGAGCAGTTCTTC	CASSNTGGNEQFF
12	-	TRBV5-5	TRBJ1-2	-	TGTGCCAGCAGCTTGGGAGGATTTGGCTACACCTTC	CASSLGGFGYTF
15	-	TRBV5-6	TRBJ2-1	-	TGTGCCAGCAGCTTGGAAGTGTGGGCGGGACGGGAGCAGTTCTTC	CASSLEVWAGREQFF
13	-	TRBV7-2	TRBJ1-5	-	TGTGCCAGCAGCAACGGACGGTTAGAGCCCCAGCATTTT	CASSNGRLEPQHF
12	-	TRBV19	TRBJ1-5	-	TGTGCCTCTCAATGGGGTAATCAGCCCCAGCATTTT	CASQWGNQPQHF
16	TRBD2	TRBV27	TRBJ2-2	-	TGTGCCAGCGGGCCGCGACTTGAGCGGGGGACCGGGGAGCTGTTTTTT	CASGPRLERGTGELFF
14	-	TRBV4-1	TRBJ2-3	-	TGCGCCAGCAGATCCCCGACTAGCACAGATACGCAGTATTTT	CASRSPTSTDTQYF
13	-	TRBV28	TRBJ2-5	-	TGTGCCAGCAGCGACAGAGGCCTAGAGACCCAGTACTTC	CASSDRGLETQYF
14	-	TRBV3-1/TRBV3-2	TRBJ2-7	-	TGTGCCAGCAGTCTGAGGGATATCGGCTACGAGCAGTACTTC	CASSLRDIGYEQYF
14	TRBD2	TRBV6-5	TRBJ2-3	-	TGTGCCAGCAGATCAAGCGGGGGGCCAGATACGCAGTATTTT	CASRSSGGPDTQYF
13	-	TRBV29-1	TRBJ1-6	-	TGCAGCGCCCGAGGGGGAGACAGTTCACCCCTCCACTTT	CSARGGDSSPLHF
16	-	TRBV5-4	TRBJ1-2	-	TGTGCCAGCAGCTTGGGTGGCGGCAGGGGATTTAATGGCTACACCTTC	CASSLGGGRGFNGYTF
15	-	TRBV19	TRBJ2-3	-	TGTGCCAGTAGCAATGGGGCTAGTCGGGCAGATACGCAGTATTTT	CASSNGASRADTQYF
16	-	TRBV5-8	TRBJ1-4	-	TGTGCCAGCAGCTTGCTGGAATCCGGGACTAATGAAAAACTGTTTTTT	CASSLLESGTNEKLFF
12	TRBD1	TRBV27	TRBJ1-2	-	TGTGCCAGCAGGGACAGGGGGCTCGGCTACACCTTC	CASRDRGLGYTF
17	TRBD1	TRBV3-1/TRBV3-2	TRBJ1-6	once	TGTGCCAGCAGCCAACAGATAACAGGGGGAATCTTTTCACCCCTCCACTTT	CASSQQITGGIFSPLHF
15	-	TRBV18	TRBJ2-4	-	TGTGCCAGCTCACCAACACAGCTAGCCAAAAACATTCAGTACTTC	CASSPTQLAKNIQYF
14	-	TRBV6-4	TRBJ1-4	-	TGTGCCAGCAGTGCCTCGGCAGAGAATGAAAAACTGTTTTTT	CASSASAENEKLFF
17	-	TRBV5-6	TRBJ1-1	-	TGTGCCAGCAGCTTTTGGGTCGCAGACAGCTTGAACACTGAAGCTTTCTTT	CASSFWVADSLNTEAFF
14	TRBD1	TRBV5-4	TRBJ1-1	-	TGTGCCAGCTACCAGGCAGGGGGTATTTTTAAGGCTTTCTTT	CASYQAGGIFKAFF
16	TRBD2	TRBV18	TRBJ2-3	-	TGTGCCAGCTCACCACGTAACGGGAGGGCCGCAGATACGCAGTATTTT	CASSPRNGRAADTQYF
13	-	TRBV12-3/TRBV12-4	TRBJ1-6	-	TGTGCCAGCAGTTTAGCCGGGGCTCCACCCCTCCACTTT	CASSLAGAPPLHF
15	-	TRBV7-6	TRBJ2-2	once	TGTGCCAGCAGCTTACGGAGGACTGGCACCGGGGAGCTGTTTTTT	CASSLRRTGTGELFF
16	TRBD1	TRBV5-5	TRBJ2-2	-	TGTGCCAGCAGCTTTGGACAGGGACGGAACACCGGGGAGCTGTTTTTT	CASSFGQGRNTGELFF
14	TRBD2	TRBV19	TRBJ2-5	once	TGTGCCAGTAGTATCGGCGGGAGTGGGGAGACCCAGTACTTC	CASSIGGSGETQYF